Each of the 5 T cell receptor beta chains below was sequenced from the same sample in a study of cytomegalovirus exposure and HLA in healthy donors. The PCR contained 60 Vbeta and 13 Jbeta primers. Measured with immunoSEQ multiplex PCR; TCRdb has only the in-frame clones, and not every one. This sample's table has approximately 79,000 clones. Source material: PBMCs. Source of these receptors: a boy between 10 and 17 years old in good health and CMV-seronegative.

The V and J genes are TRBV2 and TRBJ1-1, with D perhaps TRBD1 (6 bases). Germline V gene lookup returns CDR1 SNHLY and CDR2 FYNNEI. Trimming stripped 6 bases from V and 1 base from J, with 15 bases between. CDR3 length equals 15 residues. The CDR3 DNA reads TGTGCCAGCAGCCCCAAGGGGGAAGGGAACACTGAAGCTTTCTTT. This translates into CASSPKGEGNTEAFF.

The J gene is TRBJ2-7, the V gene TRBV11-2; D is unclear. The CDR3 length is 11 residues. Trimming removed 1 base from V and 6 bases from J, with 4 bases in between. Germline V lookup: CDR1 SGHAT, CDR2 FQNNGV. Here the CDR3 DNA reads TGTGCCAGCAGCTTAGGTCTCGAGCAGTACTTC. This sequence encodes CASSLGLEQYF. Based on the CDR3 plus reference TRBV11-2 and TRBJ2-7, the full variable domain is EAGVAQSPRYKIIEKRQSVAFWCNPISGHATLYWYQQILGQGPKLLIQFQNNGVVDDSQLPKDRFSAERLKGVDSTLKIQPAKLEDSAVYLCASSLGLEQYFGPGTRLTVT.

This chain links TRBV9 with TRBJ1-2; no clear D. Per the germline V gene, CDR1 is SGDLS and CDR2 is YYNGEE. The V end was cut by 6 bases, the J end by 7 bases, with 19 bases between. The CDR3 totals 14 residues. CDR3 sequence: CASNYPGDRGGYTF. The CDR3 bases are TGTGCCAGCAACTACCCCGGGGATCGGGGTGGCTACACCTTC. The full variable domain, in which reference TRBV9 and TRBJ1-2 provide the parts outside the CDR3, is DSGVTQTPKHLITATGQRVTLRCSPRSGDLSVYWYQQSLDQGLQFLIQYYNGEERAKGNILERFSAQQFPDLHSELNLSSLELGDSALYFCASNYPGDRGGYTFGSGTRLTVV.

The rearrangement links TRBV7-9 to TRBJ2-1; 7 bases line up with TRBD1. From germline, CDR1 is SEHNR and CDR2 FQNEAQ (reference sequence). After removal of 5 bases from V and 4 bases from J, the junction contained 5 bases not matched to a gene. The length of the CDR3 is 14 residues. CDR3 bases: TGTGCCAGCAGCCCGGGACAGATTTACAATGAGCAGTTCTTC. As protein: CASSPGQIYNEQFF. Filled out from reference TRBV7-9 and TRBJ2-1, the complete variable domain reads DTGVSQNPRHKITKRGQNVTFRCDPISEHNRLYWYRQTLGQGPEFLTYFQNEAQLEKSRLLSDRFSAERPKGSFSTLEIQRTEQGDSAMYLCASSPGQIYNEQFFGPGTRLTVL.

This chain links TRBV30 with TRBJ1-5, with D unclear. Trimming left V 0 bases short and J 7 bases short, with 10 bases between. The CDR3 is 13 residues long. Germline V lookup: CDR1 GTSNPN, CDR2 SVGIG (reference sequence). CDR3: CAWSVHLGQPQHF. In DNA, the CDR3 is TGTGCCTGGAGTGTACATCTGGGCCAGCCCCAGCATTTT.